A selection of T cell receptor beta chains follows, all from one sample in a study of control samples from healthy donors and cancer patients. TCRdb keeps only in-frame clones here, not all; method: immunoSEQ multiplex PCR. The data show 100,000 to 150,000 clones, about 92% seen once. Specimen: PBMCs. The receptor set was obtained from a man older than 75 with head and neck cancer. CDR3s leave out the opening cysteine and the closing phenylalanine or tryptophan. The order of the fields is V gene, CDR3 protein.

>TRBV6-2/TRBV6-3
ASSYSFRGPTEAF
>TRBV6-6
ASIRESTDTQY
>TRBV7-8
ASSPRTGGYSNQPQH
>TRBV3-1/TRBV3-2
ASSQGLPRTYPSTDTQY
>TRBV5-1
ASSSISGTGAAGYT
>TRBV30
AWSGGLSADTQY
>TRBV6-5
ASSYSRGGEQY
>TRBV30
AWRGGQHGTGEKLF
>TRBV2
ASSARVGQPQH
>TRBV5-1
ASSLTGRVYEQY
>TRBV6-5
ASSYGTEYYGYT
>TRBV6-5
ASSYSGPNYGYT
>TRBV13
ASSPKWGSNYGYT
>TRBV15
ATSRAPDRGGSYEQY
>TRBV9
ASSSGGHTYNEQF
>TRBV7-9
ASSLFPLVGAHEQF
>TRBV11-1
ASTLRTGINTGELF
>TRBV6-6
ASRGLGTDYEQY
>TRBV7-2
ASSFGPYQETQY
>TRBV9
ASSVGRDYGYT
>TRBV19
ASSIQGAYNEQF
>TRBV6-2/TRBV6-3
ASSNPGQHNEKLF
>TRBV6-5
ARVEGANSPLH
>TRBV9
ASSSAAGQGARETQY
>TRBV11-2
ASSLAGTRWHGYT
>TRBV5-4
ASSLDRANTLAKNIQY
>TRBV3-1/TRBV3-2
ASSQALSGNTEAF
>TRBV2
ASSVGAGGPETQY
>TRBV7-9
ASSFGGSRYNEQF
>TRBV6-5
ASGYRATYNEQF
>TRBV30
AWRGPNSPLH
>TRBV29-1
SVHSVGEQY
>TRBV5-1
ASSPVALLSGTDTQY
>TRBV19
ASRADRTNEKLF
>TRBV18
ASSPREETQY
>TRBV12-5
ASGDSGTSTDTQY